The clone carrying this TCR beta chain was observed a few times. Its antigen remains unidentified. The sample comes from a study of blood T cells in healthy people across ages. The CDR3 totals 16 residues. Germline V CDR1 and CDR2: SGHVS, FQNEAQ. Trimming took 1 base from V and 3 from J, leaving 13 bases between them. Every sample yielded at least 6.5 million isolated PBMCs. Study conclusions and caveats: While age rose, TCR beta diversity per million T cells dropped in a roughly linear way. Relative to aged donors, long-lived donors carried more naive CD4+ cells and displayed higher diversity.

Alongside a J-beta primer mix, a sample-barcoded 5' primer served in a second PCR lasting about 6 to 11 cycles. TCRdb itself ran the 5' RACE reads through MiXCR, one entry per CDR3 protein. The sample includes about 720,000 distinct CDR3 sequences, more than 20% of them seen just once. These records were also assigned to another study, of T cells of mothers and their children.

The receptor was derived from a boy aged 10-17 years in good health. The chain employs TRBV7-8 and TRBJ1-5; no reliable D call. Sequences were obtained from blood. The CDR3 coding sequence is TGTGCCAGCAGCTTAGGGAGAGGGAGGGTCAATCAGCCCCAGCATTTT. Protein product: CASSLGRGRVNQPQHF.